This TCR beta chain is drawn from a study of T cell repertoires in cytomegalovirus infection. On the study more broadly: CMV infection plus the matching HLA type was flagged by public TCR beta signatures.

Study findings and constraints: Totalled public TCR beta family frequency picked out people who carried CMV plus the relevant HLA.

Using its own MiXCR run on the reads, TCRdb lists one record per CDR3 protein. The table lists approximately 160,000 distinct CDR3 sequences, 17% of them singletons. This clonotype was observed many times. What it binds is unknown. The junction had 7 bases not matched to a gene; V was cut back by 4 bases and J by 4 bases. The germline V gene encodes CDR1 PRHDT and CDR2 FYEKMQ (reference sequence). CDR3 length: 16 amino acids. The sequence was collected from a human donor in good health (CMV status not recorded). Some clones in this sample may be carry-over from other donors' samples. Material: CD8+ T cells from PBMCs. J is TRBJ2-1 and V is TRBV13; 10 positions match TRBD2. The CDR3 DNA reads as TGTGCCAGCAGCTCGAAGACTAGCGGGTCTTACAATGAGCAGTTCTTC. Translated, it gives CASSSKTSGSYNEQFF.